This TCR beta chain was identified during a study of blood T cell repertoires in COVID-19 (dated by TCRdb to about 2020). In terms of the full investigation: The collaborator samples originated in the United States, Italy and Spain and spanned the acute and convalescent phases of COVID-19. The material from the prospective study consisted of cDNA or gDNA derived from T cells, B-cell-depleted T cells, or PBMCs. Subjects who had been exposed to COVID-19, were actively infected with it, or had recovered from it provided the deeply sampled blood TCRbeta repertoires that made up the dataset. The repertoires were released in a freely available public database intended as a resource for research on the immune response to SARS-CoV-2. The samples were drawn from the first 160 participants of the ongoing ImmuneRACE study and from under 1,500 subjects provided by 6 global collaborators. A de-identified subject ID, COVID-19 status, age in years and sex were almost always included in the sample metadata. Where available, HLA class I and class II types were obtained from metadata supplied by the sample provider rather than from assay-based typing. Summary of the overall study and its limitations: The quantity of clinical and demographic metadata differed by source and by participant and was supplied without curation.

Turning to this clone: What antigen it recognizes has not been identified. Base qualities are missing; no much larger clone stands one base away.

TCRbeta CDR3 regions were amplified from genomic DNA by means of the immunoSEQ Assay, a bias-controlled multiplex PCR. Concerning the study's data processing: The number of nucleated cells in each sample was estimated from the amplification of reference gene primers within the assay. To quantify the absolute abundance of each unique TCRbeta CDR3 rearrangement, sequence reads were collapsed and filtered. For each sample, productive Simpson clonality was calculated as the square root of Simpson's diversity index over productive rearrangements. Sourced from immuneACCESS, this table was stored by TCRdb with only in-frame sequences that have V and J called. A share of the clones is absent; for the studies checked, an unresolved V gene accounts for under half, and the remainder has no known explanation. The V and J calls and clone size were taken over from that table, and D and trimming were inferred from the DNA. The sample table holds about 73,000 clones, of which more than 70% were seen once. Roughly 5.4% of the sample is held by the ten biggest clonotypes.

Whole blood was collected in K2EDTA tubes by collaborating institutions according to the institutions' own protocols. For TCRbeta analysis, collaborators shipped samples in one of three forms: frozen whole blood, isolated PBMCs, or DNA extracted from either of those sample types. The receptor was derived from a man aged 50 to 60 with active COVID-19. The sample consisted of peripheral blood.

The DNA reads as follows: TGTGCCAGCAGCTACGGGGACAGGGTGAGAGAGCAGTACTTC. Its protein reads: CASSYGDRVREQYF. This receptor chain uses TRBV13 and TRBJ2-7, with 9 middle bases fitting TRBD1. The CDR3 contains 14 residues, cysteine and phenylalanine counted. Only the CDR3 region is kept as DNA, spanning 42 bases read in frame from base 1. The germline V gene (reference sequence) specifies PRHDT as CDR1 and FYEKMQ as CDR2. Trimming removed 4 bases from V and 7 bases from J; the gene matches leave 8 bases unexplained.